The entry below describes one T cell receptor beta chain. Its antigen is as yet unknown. The study reverse transcribed the entire isolated RNA, so it sequenced expressed TCRB transcripts. The assay was immunoSEQ multiplex PCR, and TCRdb's table has in-frame clones only and misses some. The sample holds 25,000 to 30,000 clones, less than 65% seen once. The source of the sample is a study of beta chain features in type 1 diabetes. The CDR3 is made up of 15 amino acids. V lost 2 bases and J lost 4, with 14 bases in between. The germline V gene encodes CDR1 SGHVS and CDR2 FQNEAQ. Regarding the study as a whole: Shorter templates may be favored by PCR, equally so in patients and controls. Researchers report that Type 1 diabetes patients had moderately but significantly shorter TCRB CDR3s across all four CD4+ subsets.

The rearrangement joins TRBV7-8 to TRBJ2-5, with D possibly being TRBD1 (6 bases). The specimen sequenced was Tregs from blood. The sequence was obtained from a woman aged 30 to 39 with type 1 diabetes. The CDR3, as DNA: TGTGCCAGCAGCTTATTCGTGGGGGCTGGAGAGACCCAGTACTTC. It is translated as CASSLFVGAGETQYF.